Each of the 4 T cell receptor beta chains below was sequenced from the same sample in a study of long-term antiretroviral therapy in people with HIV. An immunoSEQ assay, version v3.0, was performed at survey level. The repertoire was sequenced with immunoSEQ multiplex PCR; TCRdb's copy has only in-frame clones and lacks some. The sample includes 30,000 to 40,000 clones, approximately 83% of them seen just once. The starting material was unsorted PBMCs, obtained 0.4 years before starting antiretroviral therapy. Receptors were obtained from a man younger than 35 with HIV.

The DNA for the CDR3 is TGTGCCAGCAGCTCCGCCGGGCGGACCCCCAGCGGCTACACCTTC. Amino acid sequence: CASSSAGRTPSGYTF. The chain links TRBV5-4 to TRBJ1-2; D unresolved. Germline loops: CDR1 SGHNT, CDR2 YYREEE (reference sequence). The CDR3 consists of 15 residues. The V and J ends lost 3 bases and 8 bases respectively, with 20 bases between them.

The CDR3 sequence is CATSRDGLGGNEQFF. The CDR3 DNA reads as TGTGCCACCAGCAGAGATGGGTTAGGGGGCAATGAGCAGTTCTTC. The chain has TRBV15 and TRBJ2-1; D is perhaps TRBD1 (6 bases). V was clipped by 0 bases and J by 6 bases, with 12 bases between them. Per germline, CDR1 LNHNV and CDR2 YYDKDF (reference sequence). The CDR3 spans 15 residues.

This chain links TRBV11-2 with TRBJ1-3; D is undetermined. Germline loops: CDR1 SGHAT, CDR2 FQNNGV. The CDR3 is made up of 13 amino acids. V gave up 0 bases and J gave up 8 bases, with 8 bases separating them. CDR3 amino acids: CASSLDFRYTIYF. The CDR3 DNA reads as TGTGCCAGCAGCTTAGATTTTCGGTACACCATATATTTT.

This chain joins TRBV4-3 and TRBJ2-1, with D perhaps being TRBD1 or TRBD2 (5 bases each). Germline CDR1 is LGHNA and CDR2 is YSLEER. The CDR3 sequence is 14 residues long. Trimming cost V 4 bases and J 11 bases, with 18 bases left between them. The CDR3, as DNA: TGCGCCAGCAGCCCCGGACTCAGGGAACACAAGCAGTTCTTC. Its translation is CASSPGLREHKQFF.